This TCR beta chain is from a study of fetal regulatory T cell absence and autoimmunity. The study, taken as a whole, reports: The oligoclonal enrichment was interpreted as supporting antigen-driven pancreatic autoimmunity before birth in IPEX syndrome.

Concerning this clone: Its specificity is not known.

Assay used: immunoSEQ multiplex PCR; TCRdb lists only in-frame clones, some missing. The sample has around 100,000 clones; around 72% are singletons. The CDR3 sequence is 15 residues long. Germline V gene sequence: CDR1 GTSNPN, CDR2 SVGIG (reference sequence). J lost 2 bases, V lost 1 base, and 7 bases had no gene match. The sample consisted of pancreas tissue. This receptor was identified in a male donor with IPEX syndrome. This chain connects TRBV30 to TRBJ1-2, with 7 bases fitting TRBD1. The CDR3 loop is CAWSAYRGRNYGYTF. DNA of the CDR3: TGTGCCTGGAGTGCCTACAGGGGTCGGAACTATGGCTACACCTTC. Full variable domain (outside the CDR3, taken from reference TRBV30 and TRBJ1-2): SQTIHQWPATLVQPVGSPLSLECTVEGTSNPNLYWYRQAAGRGLQLLFYSVGIGQISSEVPQNLSASRPQDRQFILSSKKLLLSDSGFYLCAWSAYRGRNYGYTFGSGTRLTVV.